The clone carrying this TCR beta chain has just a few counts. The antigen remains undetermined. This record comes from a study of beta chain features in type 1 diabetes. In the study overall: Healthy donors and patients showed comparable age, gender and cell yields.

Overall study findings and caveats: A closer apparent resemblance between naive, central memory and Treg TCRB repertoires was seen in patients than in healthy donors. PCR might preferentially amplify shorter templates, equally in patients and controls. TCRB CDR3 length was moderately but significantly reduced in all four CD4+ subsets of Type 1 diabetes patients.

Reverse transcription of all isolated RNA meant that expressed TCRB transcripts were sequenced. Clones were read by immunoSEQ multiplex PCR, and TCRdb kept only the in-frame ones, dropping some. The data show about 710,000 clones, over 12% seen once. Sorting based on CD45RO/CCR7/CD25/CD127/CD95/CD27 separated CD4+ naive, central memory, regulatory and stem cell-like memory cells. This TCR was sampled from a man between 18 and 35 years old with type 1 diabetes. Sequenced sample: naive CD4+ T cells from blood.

This CDR3 is CASSSILGTGMNTEAFF. The CDR3 DNA reads TGTGCCAGCAGCTCAATACTAGGGACAGGCATGAACACTGAAGCTTTCTTT. V usage is TRBV5-4 and J usage is TRBJ1-1; 8 bases match TRBD1. Germline V gene sequence: CDR1 SGHNT, CDR2 YYREEE (reference sequence). V shed 3 bases and J 0 bases; nucleotides not matched to a gene: 10. This CDR3 comprises 17 residues.